Each of the 19 T cell receptor beta chains below was sequenced from the same sample in a study of OX40 agonist ivuxolimab in advanced cancers. Profiled with immunoSEQ multiplex PCR; TCRdb holds only in-frame clones, not every one. The sample carries some 14,000 clones, 64% recorded once. The specimen comprised CD4+ or CD8+ T cells sorted from blood, sampled in a trial of the OX40 agonist ivuxolimab. The source is an adult with an advanced solid tumor such as melanoma, head and neck, liver or kidney cancer.

The rearrangement uses TRBV16 and TRBJ2-5; D remains unclear. Matching the DNA end better, TRBJ2-7 makes the J call doubtful. There are 13 residues in the CDR3. The germline V gene has CDR1 KGHSY and CDR2 FQNENV. The CDR3 loop is CASNRGNLYEQYF. CDR3 DNA: TGTGCCAGCAACCGAGGTAATCTCTACGAGCAGTACTTC.

J is TRBJ2-3 and V is TRBV5-4; TRBD2 matches at 13 bases. Trimming removed 5 bases from V and 2 bases from J; junction bases left unmatched: 2. Germline V gene sequence: CDR1 SGHNT, CDR2 YYREEE (reference sequence). The CDR3 totals 15 residues. CDR3 bases: TGTGCCAGCAGACTAGCGGGGGGGTCCACAGATACGCAGTATTTT. Translated, it gives CASRLAGGSTDTQYF. Combining the CDR3 with reference TRBV5-4 and TRBJ2-3 gives the whole variable domain ETGVTQSPTHLIKTRGQQVTLRCSSQSGHNTVSWYQQALGQGPQFIFQYYREEENGRGNFPPRFSGLQFPNYSSELNVNALELDDSALYLCASRLAGGSTDTQYFGPGTRLTVL.

The J gene is TRBJ1-1, the V gene TRBV7-3; no clear D. Trimming cost V 3 bases and J 1 base, with 3 bases left between them. CDR1 and CDR2 from the germline V gene are SGHTA and FQGTGA. CDR3 length equals 12 residues. The CDR3 DNA is TGTGCCAGCAGCTTTGGGAACACTGAAGCTTTCTTT. The encoded protein is CASSFGNTEAFF.

This clone was recorded only once. The chain joins TRBV5-6 to TRBJ2-7; perhaps TRBD2 as D (5 bases). The CDR3 is 13 amino acids. Germline lookup yields CDR1 SGHDT and CDR2 YYEEEE. The V end was cut by 3 bases, the J end by 2 bases, with 9 bases between. The DNA for the CDR3 is TGTGCCAGCAGCTCTCCGGGAACCTACGAGCAGTACTTC. This gives the protein CASSSPGTYEQYF.

V is TRBV19 and J is TRBJ2-7, with TRBD1 matching 10 bases. Unmatched junction bases numbered 3, after V lost 6 bases and J lost 4 bases. The CDR3 covers 13 residues. Germline V gene sequence: CDR1 LNHDA, CDR2 SQIVND (reference sequence). The CDR3 sequence: CASRTGQGYEQYF. CDR3 coding DNA: TGTGCCAGTAGGACGGGACAGGGGTACGAGCAGTACTTC.

V is TRBV29-1 and J is TRBJ2-3; TRBD1 matches at 7 bases. Per germline, CDR1 SQVTM and CDR2 ANQGSEA. V trimming: 1 base; J trimming: 2 bases; junction bases outside the gene matches: 6. The CDR3 is 15 amino acids. CDR3 sequence reads: CSVEGFRGHTDTQYF. CDR3 coding DNA: TGCAGCGTTGAAGGGTTTAGGGGGCACACAGATACGCAGTATTTT.

CDR3 in DNA: TGCGCCAGCAGCCCCCGTGGGACAGGGAATCAGCCCCAGCATTTT. Its translation: CASSPRGTGNQPQHF. The gene calls are TRBV4-1 and TRBJ1-5; 9 positions match TRBD1. The CDR3 is 15 residues long. Germline V gives CDR1 MGHRA, CDR2 YSYEKL. Losses at the gene ends were 4 bases for V and 4 bases for J; bases not matched to a gene: 5.

The chain has TRBV5-5 and TRBJ2-3, with TRBD2 as a possible D gene (6 bases). Between the trimmed V and J ends, which lost 0 bases and 2 bases, there was a span of 10 bases. The CDR3 runs to 15 residues. The germline V gene has CDR1 SGHKS and CDR2 YYEKEE (reference sequence). The CDR3 here is CASSLGRDFTDTQYF. In DNA, the CDR3 is TGTGCCAGCAGCTTGGGACGGGACTTCACAGATACGCAGTATTTT.

The chain combines TRBV20-1 with TRBJ2-5; maybe TRBD2 (6 bases). The V end was cut by 0 bases, the J end by 11 bases, with 10 bases between. CDR1 is DFQATT, CDR2 SNEGSKA, per germline (reference sequence). CDR3 length: 11 residues. The CDR3 is CSARDLGRQYF. CDR3 sequence (DNA): TGCAGTGCTAGAGATTTGGGGAGGCAGTACTTC.

This clone has just a few counts. Other DNA sequences in the same sample also yield this CDR3. The gene calls are TRBV4-3 and TRBJ2-1, with 7 nucleotides matching TRBD2. This CDR3 is built from 17 residues. The germline gives CDR1 LGHNA, CDR2 YSLEER. V dropped 4 bases and J dropped 1; count of bases not matched to a gene: 10. CDR3 sequence (DNA): TGCGCCAGCAGCCCCTATCCCGGGGAGGGGTCCTACAATGAGCAGTTCTTC. This sequence encodes CASSPYPGEGSYNEQFF.

J is TRBJ2-1 and V is TRBV9, with TRBD1 matching over 7 bases. The CDR3 has 15 residues. The V gene's germline CDR1 is SGDLS and CDR2 YYNGEE. The trim removed 0 bases at V and 6 bases at J, leaving 6 bases unmatched. CDR3 DNA: TGTGCCAGCAGCGTAGGTCCAGGGGACAGCAATGAGCAGTTCTTC. Translation gives CASSVGPGDSNEQFF.

The V and J genes are TRBV11-2 and TRBJ2-3, with 9 bases identical to TRBD2. V was pared by 5 bases and J by 3 bases, with 15 bases of the junction left unmatched. The CDR3 totals 18 residues. The V gene's germline CDR1 is SGHAT and CDR2 FQNNGV. Here the CDR3 reads CASSPGIGGGARTDTQYF. The CDR3 nucleotides read TGTGCCAGCAGCCCGGGTATTGGCGGGGGGGCTAGGACAGATACGCAGTATTTT.

This clone was picked up one time. The V gene is TRBV9, the J gene TRBJ2-5, with D possibly being TRBD1 or TRBD2 (6 bases each). The J call may be wrong; the DNA end is better matched by TRBJ2-7. This CDR3 has 15 amino acids. Per germline, CDR1 SGDLS and CDR2 YYNGEE. The CDR3 loop is CASSVSGGPGYEQYF. Written as DNA, the CDR3 is TGTGCCAGCAGCGTATCCGGGGGCCCGGGCTACGAGCAGTACTTC.

This clone was seen a single time. This chain uses TRBV9 with TRBJ2-7, with a possible D match to TRBD2 (5 bases). The CDR3 consists of 14 residues. Germline-derived CDR1 and CDR2 are SGDLS and YYNGEE. Trimming took 3 bases from V and 3 from J, leaving 13 bases between them. The CDR3 sequence: CASSASPWGYEQYF. CDR3 DNA sequence: TGTGCCAGCAGCGCTAGCCCTTGGGGCTACGAGCAGTACTTC.

The chain links TRBV6-6 to TRBJ2-5; D remains ambiguous. Germline V lookup: CDR1 MNHNY, CDR2 SVGAGI (reference sequence). V was shortened by 8 bases and J by 5 bases, with 21 bases between the two germline ends. The CDR3 is 15 amino acids. The DNA for the CDR3 is TGTGCCAGCGTCTTAGTAGGCGGTATCGGGGAGACCCAGTACTTC. This codes for CASVLVGGIGETQYF.

The V gene is TRBV5-6, the J gene TRBJ2-6; 9 bases are shared with TRBD2. J lost 2 bases, V lost 6 bases, and 15 bases had no gene match. CDR1 is SGHDT and CDR2 is YYEEEE in the germline V gene. This CDR3 has 19 amino acids. DNA for the CDR3: TGTGCCAGCATACTCTCAAGGCGGGGGGGCCGCACTGGGGCCAACGTCCTGACTTTC. It is translated as CASILSRRGGRTGANVLTF.

This clone is deemed medium-sized (0.01 to 0.1%). The chain recombines TRBV7-9 with TRBJ2-7; 10 positions agree with TRBD1. Germline values: CDR1 SEHNR, CDR2 FQNEAQ (reference sequence). The V and J ends lost 8 bases and 4 bases, in that order; junction bases with no gene match: 5. The length of the CDR3 is 13 residues. The CDR3 spells CASREGQGYEQYF. The CDR3 bases are TGTGCCAGCCGGGAGGGACAGGGGTACGAGCAGTACTTC.

The chain recombines TRBV19 with TRBJ2-1, with D perhaps TRBD1 or TRBD2 (5 bases each). V was pared by 6 bases and J by 4 bases, with 13 bases between. The CDR3 runs to 14 residues. The germline gives CDR1 LNHDA, CDR2 SQIVND (reference sequence). For the CDR3, the DNA is TGTGCCAGTAGACCGGGACGTAAATACAATGAGCAGTTCTTC. Its protein product is CASRPGRKYNEQFF.

The CDR3 protein is CASSTVANYGYTF. The CDR3 DNA follows: TGCGCCAGCAGTACGGTAGCTAACTATGGCTACACCTTC. The chain combines TRBV4-1 with TRBJ1-2; no clear D. V lost 6 bases and J 0 bases, leaving 8 bases between the germline ends. Germline V gives CDR1 MGHRA, CDR2 YSYEKL. The CDR3 has 13 amino acids.